This T cell receptor beta chain was sequenced in a study of CD8 T cells in ankylosing spondylitis. Study conclusions and caveats: Seemingly distinctive of ankylosing spondylitis blood was a TCR beta motif formed by eight highly homologous variants. It was reported that disease-linked clones were significantly enriched in matched ankylosing spondylitis synovial fluid.

The germline V and J ends were trimmed by 0 bases and 7 bases, with 7 bases remaining between them. The CDR3 covers 13 residues. Germline lookup yields CDR1 LGHDT and CDR2 YNNKEL (reference sequence). TCRdb itself ran the 5' RACE reads through MiXCR, one entry per CDR3 protein. The sample comprises under 200,000 distinct CDR3 sequences, approximately 10% of which are singletons, and more than 13% rests with the top ten. This clonotype was seen a few times. Its specificity is not known. This clonotype was obtained from a female donor with ankylosing spondylitis or in good health (not recorded which). Input material: blood, either unsorted or a sorted T cell fraction (not recorded which). The J gene is TRBJ2-1, the V gene TRBV3-1; D is uncertain. DNA for the CDR3: TGTGCCAGCAGCCAAGATCGGCCGAATGAGCAGTTCTTC. Translated, it gives CASSQDRPNEQFF.